These T cell receptor beta chains were read from a single sample in a study of blood T cell repertoires in COVID-19. TCRdb keeps only in-frame clones here, not all; method: immunoSEQ multiplex PCR. The sample consists of about 140,000 clones, about 90% of them appearing once. Sequenced material: peripheral blood. The receptors were gathered from a man between 45 and 60 years old with active COVID-19. CDR3s include the opening cysteine and the closing phenylalanine or tryptophan. The D gene is left open where the match is weak. The listing skips clone size in some rows; elsewhere it reads once, few, many or a size class.

J gene: TRBJ2-5
V gene: TRBV21-1
clone size: NA
D gene: NA
CDR3 DNA: TGTGCCAGCAGCAAAGGGAGGGCCGTATGGGAGACCCAGTACTTC
CDR3 protein: CASSKGRAVWETQYF

J gene: TRBJ2-1
V gene: TRBV29-1
clone size: once
D gene: TRBD1
CDR3 DNA: TGCAGCACCGACAGGGGGAATGAGCAGTTCTTC
CDR3 protein: CSTDRGNEQFF

J gene: TRBJ2-4
V gene: TRBV5-6
clone size: NA
D gene: NA
CDR3 DNA: TGTGCCAGCAGCTTGGCCGTGCCAGTTATAGCCAAAAACATTCAGTACTTC
CDR3 protein: CASSLAVPVIAKNIQYF

J gene: TRBJ2-1
V gene: TRBV7-6
clone size: NA
D gene: NA
CDR3 DNA: TGTGCCAGCAGCTCAATTACCGGGACTTTAGCGGAGTACAATGAGCAGTTCTTC
CDR3 protein: CASSSITGTLAEYNEQFF

J gene: TRBJ2-5
V gene: TRBV19
clone size: NA
D gene: NA
CDR3 DNA: TGTGCCAGTAGTTTCCGACAGCTCCAAGAGACCCAGTACTTC
CDR3 protein: CASSFRQLQETQYF

J gene: TRBJ1-1
V gene: TRBV19
clone size: NA
D gene: NA
CDR3 DNA: TGTGCCAGTAGTATATTCGGCGGATCCACTGAAGCTTTCTTT
CDR3 protein: CASSIFGGSTEAFF

J gene: TRBJ2-3
V gene: TRBV10-3
clone size: NA
D gene: TRBD2
CDR3 DNA: TGTGCCATCAGGCCGGGACTAGCGGGGGGGGTCGATACGCAGTATTTT
CDR3 protein: CAIRPGLAGGVDTQYF

J gene: TRBJ2-1
V gene: TRBV6-1
clone size: NA
D gene: NA
CDR3 DNA: TGTGCCAGCAGTGAAGGCGGGTCTTCCAATGAGCAGTTCTTC
CDR3 protein: CASSEGGSSNEQFF

J gene: TRBJ2-3
V gene: TRBV14
clone size: NA
D gene: NA
CDR3 DNA: TGTGCCAGCAGCCTTCGACAGCCAAGCACAGATACGCAGTATTTT
CDR3 protein: CASSLRQPSTDTQYF

J gene: TRBJ2-1
V gene: TRBV29-1
clone size: NA
D gene: NA
CDR3 DNA: TGCAGCGTGGCCCCGGGAAAGTTCTTC
CDR3 protein: CSVAPGKFF

J gene: TRBJ1-5
V gene: TRBV28
clone size: NA
D gene: TRBD1
CDR3 DNA: TGTGCCAGCAGTTTATGGGGGGAAGCAGGGGGTCAGCCCCAGCATTTT
CDR3 protein: CASSLWGEAGGQPQHF

J gene: TRBJ2-5
V gene: TRBV6-2/TRBV6-3
clone size: NA
D gene: TRBD1
CDR3 DNA: TGTGCCAGCAGTTACCCGAAGGGACAGGGGATAGGAGAGACCCAGTACTTC
CDR3 protein: CASSYPKGQGIGETQYF

J gene: TRBJ2-3
V gene: TRBV6-5
clone size: NA
D gene: TRBD2
CDR3 DNA: TGTGCCAGCCTGGCGGGGGGTAGCGCAGATACGCAGTATTTT
CDR3 protein: CASLAGGSADTQYF

J gene: TRBJ1-5
V gene: TRBV6-1
clone size: NA
D gene: NA
CDR3 DNA: TGTGCCAGCAGTGATGGACAGAACAATCAGCCCCAGCATTTT
CDR3 protein: CASSDGQNNQPQHF

J gene: TRBJ2-7
V gene: TRBV18
clone size: NA
D gene: TRBD1
CDR3 DNA: TGTGCCAGCTCGGCCGGGACAGGGGGGTCGGCGGAGCAGTACTTC
CDR3 protein: CASSAGTGGSAEQYF

J gene: TRBJ2-5
V gene: TRBV18
clone size: many
D gene: TRBD1
CDR3 DNA: TGTGCCAGCTCACCGGTTCCGGGACAGGGGGAGACCCAGTACTTC
CDR3 protein: CASSPVPGQGETQYF

J gene: TRBJ1-6
V gene: TRBV7-6
clone size: NA
D gene: TRBD1
CDR3 DNA: TGTGCCAGCAGCTTAGCTTCCGGGACAGAAGTTTATTCACCCCTCCACTTT
CDR3 protein: CASSLASGTEVYSPLHF

J gene: TRBJ1-4
V gene: TRBV5-4
clone size: NA
D gene: TRBD1
CDR3 DNA: TGTGCCAGCAGCTTTGCGGGACAGGATAATGAAAAACTGTTTTTT
CDR3 protein: CASSFAGQDNEKLFF

J gene: TRBJ2-5
V gene: TRBV5-4
clone size: once
D gene: NA
CDR3 DNA: TGTGCCAGCAACTACCAGGGGGGCCGAAAAGAGACCCAGTACTTC
CDR3 protein: CASNYQGGRKETQYF

J gene: TRBJ2-5
V gene: TRBV25-1
clone size: NA
D gene: NA
CDR3 DNA: TGTGCCAGCAGTGAATCCGTCTTCCAAGAGACCCAGTACTTC
CDR3 protein: CASSESVFQETQYF

J gene: TRBJ2-7
V gene: TRBV5-4
clone size: NA
D gene: NA
CDR3 DNA: TGTGCCAGCAGTAGGACAGACTCCTACGAGCAGTACTTC
CDR3 protein: CASSRTDSYEQYF

J gene: TRBJ2-6
V gene: TRBV5-1
clone size: NA
D gene: TRBD1
CDR3 DNA: TGCGCCAGCGAGTCAGGGGGAACTGGGGCCAACGTCCTGACTTTC
CDR3 protein: CASESGGTGANVLTF

J gene: TRBJ2-2
V gene: TRBV15
clone size: NA
D gene: NA
CDR3 DNA: TGTGCCACCAGCAGAGATGCTGGACAGAACACCGGGGAGCTGTTTTTT
CDR3 protein: CATSRDAGQNTGELFF

J gene: TRBJ2-7
V gene: TRBV7-2
clone size: once
D gene: TRBD1
CDR3 DNA: TGTGCCAGCAGCTACAGGGGTCGCGAGCAGTACTTC
CDR3 protein: CASSYRGREQYF

J gene: TRBJ2-7
V gene: TRBV9
clone size: NA
D gene: TRBD2
CDR3 DNA: TGTGCCAGCAGCGCCGGGGGGGCCTACGAGCAGTACTTC
CDR3 protein: CASSAGGAYEQYF

J gene: TRBJ2-7
V gene: TRBV11-2
clone size: NA
D gene: TRBD2
CDR3 DNA: TGTGCCAGCAGCTTAAACGATCGGACCGGGACTAGCGTTTTC
CDR3 protein: CASSLNDRTGTSVF

J gene: TRBJ2-5
V gene: TRBV18
clone size: NA
D gene: TRBD2
CDR3 DNA: TGTGCCAGCTCATTCTTAGCGGGGTACCAAGAGACCCAGTACTTC
CDR3 protein: CASSFLAGYQETQYF

J gene: TRBJ1-1
V gene: TRBV27
clone size: NA
D gene: NA
CDR3 DNA: TGTGCCAGCGGTAAAAACAGGGCGTCTGAAGCTTTCTTT
CDR3 protein: CASGKNRASEAFF

J gene: TRBJ1-3
V gene: TRBV6-5
clone size: NA
D gene: NA
CDR3 DNA: TGTGCCAGCAGTAGGGGTGGAGGAAACACCATATATTTT
CDR3 protein: CASSRGGGNTIYF

J gene: TRBJ2-1
V gene: TRBV2
clone size: NA
D gene: NA
CDR3 DNA: TGTGCCAGCAGGACTTCCGGGAATGAGCAGTTCTTC
CDR3 protein: CASRTSGNEQFF

J gene: TRBJ2-3
V gene: TRBV5-1
clone size: NA
D gene: TRBD2
CDR3 DNA: TGCGCCAGCAGCGCGACTAGCGGGGGAGCCACAGATACGCAGTATTTT
CDR3 protein: CASSATSGGATDTQYF

J gene: TRBJ1-5
V gene: TRBV12-3/TRBV12-4
clone size: NA
D gene: NA
CDR3 DNA: TGTGCCAGCAGTTCCCAGGGGAGCCAGCCCCAGCATTTT
CDR3 protein: CASSSQGSQPQHF

J gene: TRBJ2-7
V gene: TRBV7-9
clone size: NA
D gene: TRBD1
CDR3 DNA: TGTGCCAGCAGTACCGGGACAGAGAGGGAGCAGTACTTC
CDR3 protein: CASSTGTEREQYF

J gene: TRBJ2-5
V gene: TRBV15
clone size: NA
D gene: NA
CDR3 DNA: TGTGCCACCAGCGCCCCGGGACAGCGGGTCTCGGAGACCCAGTACTTC
CDR3 protein: CATSAPGQRVSETQYF

J gene: TRBJ2-5
V gene: TRBV18
clone size: NA
D gene: NA
CDR3 DNA: TGTGCCAGCTCACCACCCAGCGAAGAGACCCAGTACTTC
CDR3 protein: CASSPPSEETQYF

J gene: TRBJ1-3
V gene: TRBV5-1
clone size: NA
D gene: NA
CDR3 DNA: TGCGCCAGCAGCTTGGAGGCGGTGGGGAGCTCTGGAAACACCATATATTTT
CDR3 protein: CASSLEAVGSSGNTIYF